The TCR beta chain described here comes from a study of spatial heterogeneity in lung cancer. TCRdb re-called the 5' RACE reads with MiXCR, one entry per CDR3 protein. Of under 25,000 distinct CDR3 sequences listed, about 9.1% are singletons. Specified time point: blood at routine non-recurrence follow-up after resection. Frozen PBMC, nontumor lung or tumor provided whole RNA, which was sequenced unsorted. Regarding the study as a whole: Tumor TCRs that were ubiquitous and expanded showed up in blood more at resection than follow-up.

In germline, CDR1 is DFQATT, CDR2 SNEGSKA (reference sequence). V lost 3 bases and J 5 bases, leaving 11 bases between the germline ends. The CDR3 runs to 13 residues. This clonotype appeared many times. Its matching antigen is unknown. This material consisted of PBMCs, taken at follow-up. The rearrangement uses TRBV20-1 and TRBJ2-1, with D possibly being TRBD1 (6 bases). This clonotype was sampled from a female donor with early-stage non-small cell lung cancer. The CDR3 DNA reads as TGCAGTGCTAGCGATGGACAGAACAATGAGCAGTTCTTC. Residues: CSASDGQNNEQFF.